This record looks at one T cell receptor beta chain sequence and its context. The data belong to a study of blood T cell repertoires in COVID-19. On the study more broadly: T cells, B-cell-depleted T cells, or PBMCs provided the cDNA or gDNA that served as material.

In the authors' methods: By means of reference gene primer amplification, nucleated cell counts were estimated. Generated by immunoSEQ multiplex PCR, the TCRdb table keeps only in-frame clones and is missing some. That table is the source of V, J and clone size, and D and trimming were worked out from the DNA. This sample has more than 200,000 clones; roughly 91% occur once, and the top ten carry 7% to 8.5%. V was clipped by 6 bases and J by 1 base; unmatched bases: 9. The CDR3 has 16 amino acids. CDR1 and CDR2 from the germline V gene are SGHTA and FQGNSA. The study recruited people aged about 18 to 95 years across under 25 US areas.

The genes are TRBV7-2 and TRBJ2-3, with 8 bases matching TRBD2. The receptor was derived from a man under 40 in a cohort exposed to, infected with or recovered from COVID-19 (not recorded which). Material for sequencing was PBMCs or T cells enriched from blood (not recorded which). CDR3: CASRGRSGGGTDTQYF. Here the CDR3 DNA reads TGTGCCAGCAGGGGACGGAGCGGGGGAGGCACAGATACGCAGTATTTT.